The source of this TCR beta chain is a study of blood T cell repertoires in COVID-19. About the study: Italy, Spain and the United States were the sources of the convalescent and acute COVID-19 samples.

This clone was seen just once. Per the original methods: Amplification from reference gene primers served as the basis for estimated nucleated cell counts. Profiled with immunoSEQ multiplex PCR; TCRdb holds only in-frame clones, not every one. V and J calls and clone size are as listed in that table; D and trimming were resolved from the DNA. The top ten hold 9.6% of the sample, which has 55,000 to 75,000 clones, 80% to 85% seen once. Germline V gene lookup returns CDR1 WNHNN and CDR2 SYGVQD (reference sequence). CDR3 size: 15 residues. After removal of 4 bases from V and 6 bases from J, the junction contained 2 bases not matched to a gene.

The clonotype originates from a man older than 75 with COVID-19, enrolled during active disease. This chain connects TRBV10-1 to TRBJ2-1; 14 bases line up with TRBD2. Sequenced sample: peripheral blood. This CDR3 reads CASSVGTSGSNEQFF. The CDR3 DNA sequence: TGCGCCAGCAGTGTGGGGACTAGCGGGAGCAATGAGCAGTTCTTC.